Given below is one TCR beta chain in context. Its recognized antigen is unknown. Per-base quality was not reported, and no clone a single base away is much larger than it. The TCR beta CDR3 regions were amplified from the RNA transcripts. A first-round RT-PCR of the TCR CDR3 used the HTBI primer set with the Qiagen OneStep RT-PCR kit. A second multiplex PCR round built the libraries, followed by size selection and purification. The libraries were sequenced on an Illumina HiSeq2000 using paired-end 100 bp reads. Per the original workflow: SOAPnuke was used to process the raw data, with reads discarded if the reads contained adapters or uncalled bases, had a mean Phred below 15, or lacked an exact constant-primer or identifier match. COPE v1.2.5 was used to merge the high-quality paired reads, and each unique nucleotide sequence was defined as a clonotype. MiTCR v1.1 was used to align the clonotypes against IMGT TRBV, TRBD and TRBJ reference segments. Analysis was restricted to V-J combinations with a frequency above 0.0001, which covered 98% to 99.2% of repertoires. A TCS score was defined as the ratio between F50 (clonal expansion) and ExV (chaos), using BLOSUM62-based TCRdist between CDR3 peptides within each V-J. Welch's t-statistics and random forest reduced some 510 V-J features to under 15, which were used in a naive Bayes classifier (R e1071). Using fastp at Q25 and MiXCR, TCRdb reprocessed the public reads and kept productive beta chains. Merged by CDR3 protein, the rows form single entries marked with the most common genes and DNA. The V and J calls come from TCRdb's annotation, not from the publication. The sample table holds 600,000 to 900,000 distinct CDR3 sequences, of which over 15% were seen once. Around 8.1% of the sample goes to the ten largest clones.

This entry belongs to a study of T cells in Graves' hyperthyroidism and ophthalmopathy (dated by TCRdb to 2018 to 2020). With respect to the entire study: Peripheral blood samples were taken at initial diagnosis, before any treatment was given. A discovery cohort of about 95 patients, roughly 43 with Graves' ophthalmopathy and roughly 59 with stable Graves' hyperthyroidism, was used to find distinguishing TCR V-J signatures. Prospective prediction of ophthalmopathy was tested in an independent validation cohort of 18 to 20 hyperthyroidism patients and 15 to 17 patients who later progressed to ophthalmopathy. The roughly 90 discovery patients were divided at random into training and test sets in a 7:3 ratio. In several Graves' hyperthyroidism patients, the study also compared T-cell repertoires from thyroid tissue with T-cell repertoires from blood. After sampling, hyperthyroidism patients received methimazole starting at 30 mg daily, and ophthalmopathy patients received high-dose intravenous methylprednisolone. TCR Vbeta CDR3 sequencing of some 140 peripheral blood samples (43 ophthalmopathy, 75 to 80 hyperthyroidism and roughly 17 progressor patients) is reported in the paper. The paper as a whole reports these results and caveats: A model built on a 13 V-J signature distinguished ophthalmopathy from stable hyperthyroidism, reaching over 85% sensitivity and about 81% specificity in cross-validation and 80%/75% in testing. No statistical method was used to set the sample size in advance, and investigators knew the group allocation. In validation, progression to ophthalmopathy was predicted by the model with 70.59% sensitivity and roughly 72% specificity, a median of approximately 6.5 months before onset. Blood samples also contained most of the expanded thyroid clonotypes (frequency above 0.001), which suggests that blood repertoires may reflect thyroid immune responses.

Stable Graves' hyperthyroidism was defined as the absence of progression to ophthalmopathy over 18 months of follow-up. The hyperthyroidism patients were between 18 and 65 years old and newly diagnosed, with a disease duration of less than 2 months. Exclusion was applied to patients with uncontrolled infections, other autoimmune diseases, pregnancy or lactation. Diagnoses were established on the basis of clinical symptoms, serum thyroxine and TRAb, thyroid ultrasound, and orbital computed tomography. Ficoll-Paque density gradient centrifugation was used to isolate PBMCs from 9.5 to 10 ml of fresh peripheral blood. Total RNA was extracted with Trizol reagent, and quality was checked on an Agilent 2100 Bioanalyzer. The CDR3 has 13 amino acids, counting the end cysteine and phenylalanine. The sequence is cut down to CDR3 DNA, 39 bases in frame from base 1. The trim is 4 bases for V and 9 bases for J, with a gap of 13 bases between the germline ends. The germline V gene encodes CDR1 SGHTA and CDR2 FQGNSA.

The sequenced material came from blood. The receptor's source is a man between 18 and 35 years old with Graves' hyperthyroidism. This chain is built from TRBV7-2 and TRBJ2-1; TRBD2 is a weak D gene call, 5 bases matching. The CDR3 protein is CASSSSSTFEQFF. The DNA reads TGTGCCAGCAGCTCATCTAGCACCTTTGAGCAGTTCTTC.